One sample yielded the 27 T cell receptor beta chains listed below, sequenced in a study of T cells in Graves' hyperthyroidism and ophthalmopathy (dated by TCRdb to between 2019 and 2020). The library was produced with multiplex PCR. TCRdb lists the instrument as Illumina HiSeq 2000. Amplification of TCR beta CDR3 regions was carried out from RNA transcripts. A first-round RT-PCR of the TCR CDR3 used the HTBI primer set with the Qiagen OneStep RT-PCR kit. TCRdb passed the public sequencing reads through fastp at Q25 and MiXCR, retaining productive beta sequences. Rows with one shared CDR3 protein collapse into an entry with the most common genes and DNA. This sample gives about 640,000 distinct CDR3 sequences in total; around 20% of them show up just once. Clones ranked in the top ten supply about 34% of the sample. Material: blood. These receptors all come from a man aged 30 to 45 with Graves' ophthalmopathy.

In the case of this clonotype: At one boundary the junction diverges from the germline segment, which might be a read error. The chain has TRBV5-1 and TRBJ2-7, with 7 bases lining up with TRBD2. The germline V gene encodes CDR1 SGHRS and CDR2 YFSETQ. The CDR3 contains 15 residues. CDR3 amino acids: CASRGSGGGADEQYF. The CDR3 DNA reads TGCGCCAGCAGGGGATCCGGCGGGGGAGCAGACGAGCAATACTTC.

This chain connects TRBV7-3 to TRBJ2-2; D is uncertain. Germline assignment: CDR1 SGHTA and CDR2 FQGTGA. Trimming shortened V by 1 base and J by 6 bases, and 6 bases separated the two germline ends. This CDR3 is built from 13 residues. CDR3 amino acids: CASSLNPAGELFF. In DNA form, the CDR3 reads TGTGCCAGCAGCTTAAACCCTGCCGGGGAGCTGTTTTTT.

The chain has TRBV6-2 or TRBV6-3 and TRBJ1-2; D gene uncertain. Germline lookup yields CDR1 MNHEY and CDR2 SVGEGT. The CDR3 sequence is 14 residues long. V lost 2 bases and J lost 7, with 14 bases in between. CDR3 nucleotides: TGTGCCAGCAGTTACGTCCGAAAAGACGGTGGCTACACCTTC. It translates to CASSYVRKDGGYTF.

The V gene is TRBV20-1, the J gene TRBJ1-2; the match to TRBD1 covers 7 bases. Trimming cost V 6 bases and J 8 bases; bases outside gene matches: 18. The CDR3 runs to 15 residues. Germline CDR1 reads DFQATT; CDR2 reads SNEGSKA (reference sequence). The CDR3 protein is CSATKPGQTAKGYTF. The CDR3 DNA reads TGCAGTGCCACTAAACCGGGACAGACGGCAAAGGGCTACACCTTC.

The sample holds a few counts of this clonotype. V is TRBV7-2 and J is TRBJ1-2; D is possibly TRBD1 (6 bases). This CDR3 comprises 13 residues. The V gene lost 1 base and the J gene lost 8 bases, with 11 bases spanning the gap. From germline, CDR1 is SGHTA and CDR2 FQGNSA. CDR3 bases: TGTGCCAGCAGCTTAGGGACAGCTAGAGGCTACACCTTC. This translates into CASSLGTARGYTF.

A note on this clonotype: One junction end disagrees with the germline gene, perhaps due to a read error. This rearrangement joins TRBV5-1 to TRBJ1-1, with unresolved D. Germline lookup yields CDR1 SGHRS and CDR2 YFSETQ. The CDR3 sequence is 16 residues long. CDR3 loop: CASSPFPFKTNTEAFF. The CDR3 DNA reads as TGTGCCAGCAGCCCGTTCCCATTCAAAACGAACACTGAAGCTTTCTTT.

This clonotype was seen at least ten times. V usage is TRBV2 and J usage is TRBJ1-1; the match to TRBD1 covers 7 bases. CDR1 and CDR2 (germline): SNHLY, FYNNEI. V was clipped by 6 bases and J by 1 base; unmatched bases: 5. This CDR3 region has 14 residues. CDR3 nucleotide sequence: TGTGCCAGCAGGCACAGGGGAACGAACACTGAAGCTTTCTTT. It codes for CASRHRGTNTEAFF. The full variable domain, rest sourced from reference TRBV2 and TRBJ1-1, is EPEVTQTPSHQVTQMGQEVILRCVPISNHLYFYWYRQILGQKVEFLVSFYNNEISEKSEIFDDQFSVERPDGSNFTLKIRSTKLEDSAMYFCASRHRGTNTEAFFGQGTRLTVV.

This clonotype was observed a few times. This chain uses TRBV7-9 with TRBJ2-1; D is unresolved. Deletions cut 7 bases from V and 10 bases from J, with 11 bases between. CDR3 length: 11 amino acids. CDR1 SEHNR and CDR2 FQNEAQ come from the germline V gene (reference sequence). The CDR3 nucleotides are TGTGCCAGCACCAGAAACGAGGAGCAGTTCTTC. This encodes CASTRNEEQFF.

Worth noting for this clonotype: At one of its ends the junction is not consistent with the germline gene, which may arise from a read error. V gene TRBV3-1 combines with J gene TRBJ2-1, with 7 bases aligning to TRBD2. Germline loops: CDR1 LGHDT, CDR2 YNNKEL (reference sequence). The CDR3 extends over 13 amino acids. The CDR3 spells CAGSQGRGNEQFF. The CDR3 region has the DNA TGTGCCGGCAGCCAAGGGAGGGGCAATGAGCAGTTCTTC.

This chain joins TRBV6-1 and TRBJ2-6; TRBD1 matches at 8 bases. The trim removed 7 bases at V and 4 bases at J, leaving 12 bases unmatched. The CDR3 loop spans 17 amino acids. CDR1 is MNHNS, CDR2 SASEGT, per germline. CDR3 amino acids: CASTPTGVLGGANVLTF. The CDR3, as DNA: TGTGCCAGCACCCCGACAGGGGTCCTTGGAGGGGCCAACGTCCTGACTTTC.

Points on this clonotype: A much larger clone lies a single base off, so this may be a read error. The J gene is TRBJ2-7, the V gene TRBV3-1; D might be TRBD2 (5 bases). The germline V gene has CDR1 LGHDT and CDR2 YNNKEL (reference sequence). The CDR3 consists of 13 residues. The DNA for the CDR3 is TGTGCCAGCAGCCAGGGCGGACTGGCCGAGCAGCTCTTC. Protein: CASSQGGLAEQLF.

A note on this clonotype: A much more abundant neighbour one base away suggests this may be a read error. The chain couples TRBV6-5 to TRBJ1-1, with D tentatively TRBD1 (5 bases). Trimming left V 4 bases short and J 1 base short, with 13 bases between. The CDR3 runs to 15 residues. Germline V gives CDR1 MNHEY, CDR2 SVGAGI. The CDR3 coding sequence is TGTGCCAGCAGTTTCTTGTGGGGCGCGAACACTGAAGCTTTCTTT. Its protein is CASSFLWGANTEAFF.

This chain connects TRBV2 to TRBJ2-7, with 11 bases identical to TRBD2. The germline V gene encodes CDR1 SNHLY and CDR2 FYNNEI. The CDR3 has 15 residues. V shed 8 bases, J shed 0 bases, and the junction held 6 bases outside the gene matches. CDR3 in amino acids: CASQTSGKASYEQYF. CDR3 coding DNA: TGTGCCAGCCAGACTAGCGGGAAAGCCTCCTACGAGCAGTACTTC.

This clonotype was seen ten or more times. V is TRBV11-2 and J is TRBJ2-1, with D perhaps being TRBD1 or TRBD2 (6 bases each). Trimming cost V 5 bases and J 7 bases, with 15 bases left between them. The CDR3 runs to 14 residues. Germline CDR1 is SGHAT and CDR2 is FQNNGV. The CDR3 protein is CASSQEGVWNEQFF. The CDR3 region has the DNA TGTGCCAGCAGCCAGGAGGGGGTTTGGAATGAGCAGTTCTTC. Using reference TRBV11-2 and TRBJ2-1 for the parts outside the CDR3, the full variable domain is EAGVAQSPRYKIIEKRQSVAFWCNPISGHATLYWYQQILGQGPKLLIQFQNNGVVDDSQLPKDRFSAERLKGVDSTLKIQPAKLEDSAVYLCASSQEGVWNEQFFGPGTRLTVL.

This clonotype was picked up a small number of times. The chain links TRBV5-1 to TRBJ2-2; 11 bases agree with TRBD1. J was trimmed by 4 bases and V by 4 bases; bases with no gene match: 6. This CDR3 region has 16 residues. In germline, CDR1 is SGHRS, CDR2 YFSETQ. CDR3 sequence (DNA): TGCGCCAGCAGCCCTTCCGGGACAGGGGGCACCGGGGAGCTGTTTTTT. This codes for CASSPSGTGGTGELFF.

For this clonotype: At one end, the junction sequence differs from germline, possibly due to a read error. The rearrangement joins TRBV30 to TRBJ2-2, with D possibly TRBD2 on 6 matching bases. Germline CDR1 GTSNPN, CDR2 SVGIG (reference sequence). The CDR3 runs to 14 residues. Here the CDR3 DNA reads TGTGCCTGGAGTCGGGCTTCGAACACCGGGGGGCTGTTTTTT. It yields the protein CAWSRASNTGGLFF.

This clonotype was found a few times. V gene TRBV6-2 or TRBV6-3 combines with J gene TRBJ2-5; TRBD2 matches 10 bases. Germline CDR1 is MNHEY and CDR2 is SVGEGT. V trimming: 5 bases; J trimming: 0 bases; junction bases outside the gene matches: 9. The CDR3 extends over 17 amino acids. The CDR3 DNA is TGTGCCAGCAGTGCTAAAGGACTAGCGGAGTACCAAGAGACCCAGTACTTC. Encoded protein: CASSAKGLAEYQETQYF.

The rearrangement links TRBV6-1 to TRBJ1-2, with 7 bases that match TRBD1. CDR3 size: 17 residues. Germline CDR1 MNHNS, CDR2 SASEGT. J lost 8 bases, V lost 4 bases, and 19 bases had no gene match. This CDR3 reads CASSVETNGQEIGGYTF. CDR3 sequence (DNA): TGTGCCAGCAGTGTTGAGACGAACGGACAGGAGATAGGGGGCTACACCTTC.

In its sample, this clonotype was seen many times. This sequence joins TRBV11-2 and TRBJ2-7; 7 positions agree with TRBD2. Germline CDR1 reads SGHAT; CDR2 reads FQNNGV. The CDR3 totals 16 residues. With V trimmed by 0 bases and J by 3 bases, 8 bases remained unmatched. CDR3 sequence (DNA): TGTGCCAGCAGCTTAGATGTGGCTAGCGGCAACTACGAGCAGTACTTC. Translating it yields CASSLDVASGNYEQYF.

The sample holds many counts of this clonotype. V usage is TRBV3-1 and J usage is TRBJ1-4; 9 bases are shared with TRBD1. The length of the CDR3 is 16 residues. Germline CDR1 and CDR2: LGHDT and YNNKEL (reference sequence). Trimming took 3 bases from V and 8 from J; bases not matched to a gene: 10. The CDR3 coding sequence is TGTGCCAGCAGCCATCTTCTAGGGACAGGGAACGAAAAACTGTTTTTT. It codes for CASSHLLGTGNEKLFF.

Remarks on this clonotype: This clone may be a read error of a much larger clone one base away. The rearrangement links TRBV6-5 to TRBJ1-1; no clear D. Between the trimmed V and J ends, which lost 5 bases and 3 bases, there was a span of 10 bases. The germline V gene has CDR1 MNHEY and CDR2 SVGAGI. The CDR3 has 13 residues. The chain's CDR3 is CASSESRYTEAFF. The CDR3 DNA reads TGTGCCAGCAGTGAGTCGAGATACACTGAAGCTTTCTTT.

This clonotype came up many times. V usage is TRBV4-3 and J usage is TRBJ2-7; 9 bases are a match to TRBD2. This CDR3 is 15 amino acids long. Trimming at V came to 0 bases and at J to 2 bases, leaving 2 bases not matched to a gene. Germline values: CDR1 LGHNA, CDR2 YSLEER. The CDR3 DNA follows: TGCGCCAGCAGCCAAGACGGCGGGAGGGCCTACGAGCAGTACTTC. Translated: CASSQDGGRAYEQYF.

This clonotype was detected ten times or more. V usage is TRBV11-2 and J usage is TRBJ2-3; no definite D call. The CDR3 is 14 residues long. V shed 0 bases and J shed 2 bases, with 6 bases lying between them. Germline V gives CDR1 SGHAT, CDR2 FQNNGV. The CDR3 DNA reads TGTGCCAGCAGCTTAGATTTGGTCACAGATACGCAGTATTTT. Its translation is CASSLDLVTDTQYF.

The chain couples TRBV4-1 to TRBJ1-2, with TRBD1 identical over 8 bases. V lost 6 bases to trimming and J lost 2 bases; unmatched junction nucleotides: 11. The CDR3 consists of 16 residues. Germline CDR1 is MGHRA and CDR2 is YSYEKL. The DNA for the CDR3 is TGCGCCAGCAGTCCGGGACAGGCGAGGGTAAACTATGGCTACACCTTC. Encoded protein: CASSPGQARVNYGYTF.

Regarding this clonotype: A single base separates this from a much larger clone, so it may be a read error. This chain uses TRBV10-3 with TRBJ2-5; D unclear. This CDR3 region has 12 residues. CDR1 and CDR2 (germline): ENHRY, SYGVKD. CDR3 amino acids: CAISEPQEIQYF. The CDR3, as DNA: TGTGCCATCAGTGAGCCGCAAGAGATCCAGTACTTC.

The chain uses TRBV30 and TRBJ2-3, with 7 positions matching TRBD1. Trimming cost V 0 bases and J 3 bases; bases outside gene matches: 3. The CDR3 has 14 amino acids. Germline lookup yields CDR1 GTSNPN and CDR2 SVGIG (reference sequence). The chain's CDR3 is CAWSVGGGTDTQYF. CDR3 sequence (DNA): TGTGCCTGGAGTGTAGGGGGCGGGACAGATACGCAGTATTTT.

This chain uses TRBV9 with TRBJ2-5; 9 positions match TRBD2. Germline assignment: CDR1 SGDLS and CDR2 YYNGEE. V lost 2 bases and J lost 4; bases outside the gene matches: 3. This CDR3 is 14 amino acids long. Here the CDR3 DNA reads TGTGCCAGCAGCGTTAGCGGGAGTCGAGAGACCCAGTACTTC. Protein: CASSVSGSRETQYF.